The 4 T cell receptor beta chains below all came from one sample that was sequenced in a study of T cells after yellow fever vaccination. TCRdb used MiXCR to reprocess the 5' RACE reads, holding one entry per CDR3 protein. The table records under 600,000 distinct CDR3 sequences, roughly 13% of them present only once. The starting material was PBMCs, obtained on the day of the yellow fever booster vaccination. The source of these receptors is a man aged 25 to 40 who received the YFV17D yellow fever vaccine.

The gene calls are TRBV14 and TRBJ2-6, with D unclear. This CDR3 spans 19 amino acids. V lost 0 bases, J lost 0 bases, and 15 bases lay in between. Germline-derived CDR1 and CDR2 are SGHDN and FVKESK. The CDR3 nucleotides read TGTGCCAGCAGCCAAGATTCTCCAGGTTACCCCTCTGGGGCCAACGTCCTGACTTTC. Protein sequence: CASSQDSPGYPSGANVLTF.

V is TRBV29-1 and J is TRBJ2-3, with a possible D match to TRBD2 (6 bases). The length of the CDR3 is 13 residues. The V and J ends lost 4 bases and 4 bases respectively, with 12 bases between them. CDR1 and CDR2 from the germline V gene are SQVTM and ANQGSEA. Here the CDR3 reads CSVAGWRADTQYF. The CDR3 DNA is TGCAGCGTTGCAGGGTGGAGGGCAGATACGCAGTATTTT.

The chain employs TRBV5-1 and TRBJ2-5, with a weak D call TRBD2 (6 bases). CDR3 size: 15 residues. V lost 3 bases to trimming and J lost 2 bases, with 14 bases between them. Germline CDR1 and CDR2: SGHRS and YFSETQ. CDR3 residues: CASSSTGTSQETQYF. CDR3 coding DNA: TGCGCCAGCAGCTCCACCGGGACTTCTCAAGAGACCCAGTACTTC.

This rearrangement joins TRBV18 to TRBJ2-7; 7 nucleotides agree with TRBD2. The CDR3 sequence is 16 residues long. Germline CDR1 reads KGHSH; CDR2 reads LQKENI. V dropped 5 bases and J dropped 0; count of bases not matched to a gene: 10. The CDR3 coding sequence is TGTGCCAGCTCATACGGGGGGTCGGGAGCCTCCTACGAGCAGTACTTC. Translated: CASSYGGSGASYEQYF. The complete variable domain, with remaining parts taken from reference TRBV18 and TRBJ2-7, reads NAGVMQNPRHLVRRRGQEARLRCSPMKGHSHVYWYRQLPEEGLKFMVYLQKENIIDESGMPKERFSAEFPKEGPSILRIQQVVRGDSAAYFCASSYGGSGASYEQYFGPGTRLTVT.